These 23 T cell receptor beta chains came from one sample sequenced in a study of cytomegalovirus exposure and HLA in healthy donors. It was with 60 Vbeta and 13 Jbeta primers that the PCR ran. Data came from immunoSEQ multiplex PCR; TCRdb stores just in-frame clones and leaves some out. The sample gives roughly 220,000 clones, about 75% of which show up once; under 2% is in the top ten. Sequencing used PBMCs. The receptors derive from a woman in her twenties or thirties in good health and CMV-seronegative.

This clone was counted between two and nine times. V is TRBV10-3 and J is TRBJ2-3, with D tentatively TRBD1 (6 bases). The CDR3 totals 16 residues. Germline CDR1 ENHRY, CDR2 SYGVKD. Trimming left V 10 bases short and J 8 bases short, with 28 bases between. The CDR3: CATVPSQGTLYGTQYF. Here the CDR3 DNA reads TGTGCCACCGTCCCGAGCCAGGGGACCCTTTACGGTACGCAGTATTTT.

The chain combines TRBV5-4 with TRBJ2-5; 11 bases map to TRBD1. With 3 bases clipped from V and 1 base from J, the junction kept 5 bases outside the gene matches. This CDR3 contains 16 residues. Germline loops: CDR1 SGHNT, CDR2 YYREEE (reference sequence). CDR3 region: CASSSRTGGFQETQYF. The DNA of the CDR3 is TGTGCCAGCAGCTCCCGGACAGGGGGCTTCCAAGAGACCCAGTACTTC.

The rearrangement joins TRBV29-1 to TRBJ2-5; the D gene is possibly TRBD1 (5 bases). V was trimmed by 7 bases and J by 2 bases, leaving 11 bases between them. Looked up from germline, CDR1 is SQVTM and CDR2 is ANQGSEA. The CDR3 is 12 residues long. CDR3 sequence reads: CSAVGVQETQYF. CDR3 in DNA: TGCAGCGCTGTAGGGGTTCAAGAGACCCAGTACTTC.

The chain has TRBV7-9 and TRBJ1-5; D is perhaps TRBD1 (5 bases). Per the germline V gene, CDR1 is SEHNR and CDR2 is FQNEAQ (reference sequence). This CDR3 comprises 16 residues. Between the trimmed V and J ends, which lost 1 base and 7 bases, there was a span of 17 bases. The CDR3 loop reads CASSLGADGAPQPQHF. Written as DNA, the CDR3 is TGTGCCAGCAGCTTAGGGGCGGATGGGGCTCCACAGCCCCAGCATTTT.

The rearrangement uses TRBV6-6 and TRBJ2-5, with 9 bases matching TRBD2. The CDR3 sequence is 14 residues long. V trimming: 4 bases; J trimming: 5 bases; junction bases outside the gene matches: 5. The V gene's germline CDR1 is MNHNY and CDR2 SVGAGI (reference sequence). The CDR3 is CASSSAGGRETQYF. The CDR3 DNA is TGTGCCAGCAGTTCAGCGGGGGGCAGGGAGACCCAGTACTTC.

The chain carries TRBV6-6 and TRBJ1-2; D uncertain. There are 12 residues in the CDR3. CDR1 is MNHNY, CDR2 SVGAGI, per germline (reference sequence). Trimming left V 0 bases short and J 7 bases short, with 6 bases between. CDR3 region: CASSYSPGGYTF. CDR3 nucleotide sequence: TGTGCCAGCAGTTACTCTCCAGGTGGCTACACCTTC.

About this clone itself: Other DNA sequences in this sample translate to the same CDR3. The rearrangement links TRBV19 to TRBJ1-1; 11 bases fit TRBD1. Germline V lookup: CDR1 LNHDA, CDR2 SQIVND (reference sequence). The J segment lost 12 bases and the V segment lost 5 bases, leaving 8 bases of the junction unmatched. There are 13 residues in the CDR3. In nucleotides, the CDR3 is TGTGCCAGTAGTTCGGACAGGGGGCGCGGGTCTTTCTTT. This encodes CASSSDRGRGSFF.

This chain uses TRBV7-9 with TRBJ2-7; TRBD2 might be the D (6 bases). Germline CDR1 SEHNR, CDR2 FQNEAQ (reference sequence). The V end lost 5 bases, the J end lost 0 bases, and 17 bases lay between the germline ends. CDR3 length: 16 amino acids. The CDR3 sequence is CASSTRGTGSSYEQYF. CDR3 DNA sequence: TGTGCCAGCAGCACAAGGGGAACCGGGAGCTCCTACGAGCAGTACTTC. The complete variable domain, with remaining parts taken from reference TRBV7-9 and TRBJ2-7, reads DTGVSQNPRHKITKRGQNVTFRCDPISEHNRLYWYRQTLGQGPEFLTYFQNEAQLEKSRLLSDRFSAERPKGSFSTLEIQRTEQGDSAMYLCASSTRGTGSSYEQYFGPGTRLTVT.

The chain uses TRBV11-3 and TRBJ2-3; TRBD2 agrees at 15 bases. This CDR3 has 16 residues. CDR1 is SGHNT, CDR2 YENEEA, per germline. With 5 bases clipped from V and 5 bases from J, the junction kept 5 bases outside the gene matches. CDR3 DNA: TGTGCCAGCAGCCCCCAGGGACTAGCGGGAGGAGATACGCAGTATTTT. This codes for CASSPQGLAGGDTQYF.

In its sample, this clone was seen once. The chain recombines TRBV4-1 with TRBJ1-4; tentative D call: TRBD1 (6 bases). V was shortened by 1 base and J by 3 bases, with 9 bases between the two germline ends. This CDR3 region has 15 residues. Germline V gene lookup returns CDR1 MGHRA and CDR2 YSYEKL. In nucleotides, the CDR3 is TGCGCCAGCAGCCAAGTATCAGGGGCTAATGAAAAACTGTTTTTT. Translating gives CASSQVSGANEKLFF.

For the CDR3, the DNA is TGTGCCAGCAGCTCCGAGGGGACTCGCGATGAGCAGTTCTTC. Its translation is CASSSEGTRDEQFF. This chain joins TRBV7-3 and TRBJ2-1, with D maybe TRBD2 (6 bases). CDR1 SGHTA and CDR2 FQGTGA come from the germline V gene. The germline V and J ends were trimmed by 4 bases and 8 bases, with 15 bases remaining between them. The CDR3 loop spans 14 amino acids.

The V gene is TRBV11-2, the J gene TRBJ2-7; 7 bases are shared with TRBD1. The CDR3 runs 15 residues. J lost 3 bases, V lost 1 base, and 6 bases had no gene match. CDR1 SGHAT and CDR2 FQNNGV come from the germline V gene. CDR3 nucleotide sequence: TGTGCCAGCAGCTTAGTCCCGACAGGGTACTACGAGCAGTACTTC. Protein sequence: CASSLVPTGYYEQYF.

This chain links TRBV6-6 with TRBJ1-6, with 12 bases identical to TRBD1. CDR3 length: 14 residues. Unmatched junction bases numbered 3, after V lost 6 bases and J lost 9 bases. CDR1 is MNHNY and CDR2 is SVGAGI in the germline V gene (reference sequence). The CDR3 sequence is CASSRDRGPSPLHF. The DNA for the CDR3 is TGTGCCAGCAGCCGGGACAGGGGGCCTTCACCCCTCCACTTT.

In its sample, this clone was seen a few times. The J gene is TRBJ2-2, the V gene TRBV10-2, with 9 positions matching TRBD2. Germline assignment: CDR1 WSHSY and CDR2 SAAADI. CDR3 size: 15 residues. Germline trimming cut 2 bases from V and 3 bases from J; bases unmatched to any gene: 1. In nucleotides, the CDR3 is TGCGCCAGCAGTGAGGCGGGGGGGGACACCGGGGAGCTGTTTTTT. This codes for CASSEAGGDTGELFF.

The chain employs TRBV6-5 and TRBJ1-2; 8 nucleotides align to TRBD1. Per germline, CDR1 MNHEY and CDR2 SVGAGI. The V gene end was trimmed by 6 bases and the J gene end by 6 bases; junction bases not matched to a gene: 9. The CDR3 is 14 residues long. The CDR3 nucleotides read TGTGCCAGCAGCCGCGGACAGGGCGTTAATGGCTACACCTTC. Translation: CASSRGQGVNGYTF.

This chain uses TRBV20-1 with TRBJ2-1; D remains unclear. CDR1 is DFQATT, CDR2 SNEGSKA, per germline (reference sequence). The CDR3 has 11 residues. The V gene lost 5 bases and the J gene lost 9 bases, with 11 bases spanning the gap. In DNA form, the CDR3 reads TGCAGTGCTCCCTCCCGGTCTGAGCAGTTCTTC. Protein product: CSAPSRSEQFF.

The V gene is TRBV6-6, the J gene TRBJ1-2, with 7 bases identical to TRBD1. Germline CDR1 is MNHNY and CDR2 is SVGAGI (reference sequence). V shed 6 bases, J shed 8 bases, and the junction held 9 bases outside the gene matches. There are 13 residues in the CDR3. CDR3 bases: TGTGCCAGCAGCGATGACAGGGTTGCCGGCTACACCTTC. It encodes CASSDDRVAGYTF.

As to this clone: An end of the junction does not agree with germline; a read error may underlie this. V is TRBV30 and J is TRBJ2-5; tentatively, D is TRBD2 (6 bases). The CDR3 totals 15 residues. Germline V gives CDR1 GTSNPN, CDR2 SVGIG (reference sequence). CDR3 in DNA: TGTGCCGGGACTCCCGTCGCAGGGCGGCAAGAGGCCCAGTACTTC. This translates into CAGTPVAGRQEAQYF.

This chain uses TRBV5-8 with TRBJ2-1; perhaps TRBD2 as D (6 bases). This CDR3 has 13 residues. Germline V CDR1 and CDR2: SGHTS, YDEGEE. The V end lost 3 bases, the J end lost 9 bases, and 13 bases lay between the germline ends. The CDR3 sequence: CASSYRGKGEQFF. The DNA for the CDR3 is TGTGCCAGCAGCTATCGCGGGAAGGGTGAGCAGTTCTTC.

This sequence joins TRBV30 and TRBJ1-2, with D possibly being TRBD1 (5 bases). With 1 base removed from V and 8 bases from J, the gap between germline ends came to 11 bases. This CDR3 contains 12 residues. Looked up from germline, CDR1 is GTSNPN and CDR2 is SVGIG (reference sequence). CDR3 DNA: TGTGCCTGGAGTGGGTGGAGGGACGGCTACACCTTC. This translates into CAWSGWRDGYTF.

The V and J genes are TRBV5-6 and TRBJ1-1; D may be TRBD1 (6 bases). From germline, CDR1 is SGHDT and CDR2 YYEEEE. V was trimmed by 3 bases and J by 4 bases, leaving 10 bases between them. The CDR3 is 13 amino acids. CDR3 sequence: CASSWGGPTEAFF. The CDR3 DNA follows: TGTGCCAGCAGCTGGGGGGGGCCCACTGAAGCTTTCTTT.

The chain couples TRBV25-1 to TRBJ2-2; 8 bases match TRBD1. Trimming took 5 bases from V and 5 from J; bases not matched to a gene: 7. This CDR3 spans 15 amino acids. Germline V lookup: CDR1 MGHDK, CDR2 SYGVNS. CDR3 protein: CASSQGQGRTGELFF. CDR3 nucleotide sequence: TGTGCCAGCAGTCAAGGACAGGGTCGAACCGGGGAGCTGTTTTTT.

This chain connects TRBV6-5 to TRBJ1-2; TRBD1 matches 12 bases. The CDR3 loop spans 16 amino acids. In germline, CDR1 is MNHEY, CDR2 SVGAGI. The V and J ends lost 0 bases and 8 bases, in that order; junction bases with no gene match: 7. CDR3 amino acids: CASSYSRGQGAGGYTF. Here the CDR3 DNA reads TGTGCCAGCAGTTACTCGAGGGGACAGGGGGCGGGGGGCTACACCTTC.